Following are 21 T cell receptor beta chains from one sample sequenced in a study of blood T cell repertoires in COVID-19. Some clones are missing from TCRdb's copy, which holds only in-frame ones; the method was immunoSEQ multiplex PCR. Of some 210,000 clones listed, over 75% are singletons. The specimen sequenced was peripheral blood. Source of these receptors: a woman aged 40-49 years with acute or convalescent COVID-19.

This rearrangement joins TRBV5-5 to TRBJ2-3; a possible D gene is TRBD2 (5 bases). V lost 4 bases and J lost 7, with 16 bases in between. CDR3 size: 14 residues. The germline gives CDR1 SGHKS, CDR2 YYEKEE (reference sequence). The CDR3 DNA reads TGTGCCAGCAGCCCCCTCCCGGACTCTAATACGCAGTATTTT. Translated: CASSPLPDSNTQYF.

V gene TRBV6-4 combines with J gene TRBJ1-1; a weak D match, TRBD1 (5 bases). The CDR3 runs 14 residues. Germline V gene lookup returns CDR1 MRHNA and CDR2 SNTAGT. V was shortened by 0 bases and J by 5 bases, with 10 bases between the two germline ends. The CDR3 here is CASSDSGLRTEAFF. The CDR3 region has the DNA TGTGCCAGCAGTGACTCGGGGCTGCGTACTGAAGCTTTCTTT.

The chain joins TRBV30 to TRBJ1-6; TRBD1 matches at 7 bases. This CDR3 spans 14 amino acids. Looked up from germline, CDR1 is GTSNPN and CDR2 is SVGIG (reference sequence). With V trimmed by 0 bases and J by 10 bases, 6 bases remained unmatched. Here the CDR3 reads CAWSVRQGDSPLHF. CDR3 DNA sequence: TGTGCCTGGAGTGTTCGGCAGGGGGACTCACCCCTCCACTTT. Looking up the rest from reference TRBV30 and TRBJ1-6 gives the full variable domain: SQTIHQWPATLVQPVGSPLSLECTVEGTSNPNLYWYRQAAGRGLQLLFYSVGIGQISSEVPQNLSASRPQDRQFILSSKKLLLSDSGFYLCAWSVRQGDSPLHFGNGTRLTVT.

The rearrangement joins TRBV3-1 (or the pseudogene TRBV3-2) to TRBJ1-2; possible D gene TRBD1, 6 bases. V lost 0 bases and J lost 1, with 15 bases in between. This CDR3 has 17 amino acids. Germline V CDR1 and CDR2: LGHDT, YNNKEL (reference sequence). As DNA, the CDR3 is TGTGCCAGCAGCCAAGATTTCGACAGGCTCCGTAACTATGGCTACACCTTC. It specifies CASSQDFDRLRNYGYTF.

The chain carries TRBV21-1 and TRBJ1-3; the DNA was not compared with TRBD1, the D call given in the table. TRBV21-1 counts as a pseudogene. This CDR3 has 19 amino acids. In DNA form, the CDR3 reads TGTGCCAGCAGCAAAGGGGGGACAGGGGCTTCATTGTGGGGAAACACCATATATTTT. It translates to CASSKGGTGASLWGNTIYF.

The chain recombines TRBV7-2 with TRBJ2-3; the match to TRBD2 covers 7 bases. The CDR3 has 16 amino acids. Trimming cost V 2 bases and J 2 bases; bases outside gene matches: 7. CDR1 is SGHTA and CDR2 is FQGNSA in the germline V gene. CDR3 nucleotide sequence: TGTGCCAGCAGCTTATCGGGGGGTGCGATCACAGATACGCAGTATTTT. Translation: CASSLSGGAITDTQYF.

J is TRBJ2-5 and V is TRBV6-5; D is ambiguous. The CDR3 contains 13 residues. The V end lost 0 bases, the J end lost 1 base, and 3 bases lay between the germline ends. Germline lookup yields CDR1 MNHEY and CDR2 SVGAGI. The CDR3 region is CASSYSFQETQYF. The CDR3 region has the DNA TGTGCCAGCAGTTACTCCTTCCAAGAGACCCAGTACTTC.

The J gene is TRBJ1-5, the V gene TRBV28; weak D call: TRBD1 (5 bases). The CDR3 totals 14 residues. Germline CDR1 and CDR2: MDHEN and SYDVKM. Trimming removed 3 bases from V and 4 bases from J, with 10 bases in between. CDR3 amino acids: CASSLEGENQPQHF. The CDR3 DNA is TGTGCCAGCAGTTTGGAAGGGGAAAATCAGCCCCAGCATTTT.

The chain recombines TRBV12-5 with TRBJ1-5; D remains ambiguous. CDR1 and CDR2 from the germline V gene are LGHNT and FRNRAP. Trimming took 0 bases from V and 0 from J, leaving 15 bases between them. The CDR3 length is 18 residues. The chain's CDR3 is CASGLVLTYEDSNQPQHF. In nucleotides, the CDR3 is TGTGCTAGTGGTTTGGTACTTACCTACGAAGATAGCAATCAGCCCCAGCATTTT. The full variable domain, its missing parts supplied by reference TRBV12-5 and TRBJ1-5, is DARVTQTPRHKVTEMGQEVTMRCQPILGHNTVFWYRQTMMQGLELLAYFRNRAPLDDSGMPKDRFSAEMPDATLATLKIQPSEPRDSAVYFCASGLVLTYEDSNQPQHFGDGTRLSIL.

The V and J genes are TRBV11-2 and TRBJ2-7; TRBD1 agrees at 9 bases. The CDR3 is 16 residues long. Trimming at V came to 4 bases and at J to 0 bases, leaving 7 bases not matched to a gene. Per germline, CDR1 SGHAT and CDR2 FQNNGV. This CDR3 is CASSSRGTGSSYEQYV. The CDR3 DNA reads as TGTGCCAGCAGCTCCCGCGGGACAGGGAGCTCCTACGAGCAGTACGTC.

The rearrangement joins TRBV11-2 to TRBJ2-1, with TRBD2 matching over 13 bases. The V gene's germline CDR1 is SGHAT and CDR2 FQNNGV. The CDR3 loop spans 15 amino acids. Trimming took 4 bases from V and 7 from J; bases not matched to a gene: 4. Here the CDR3 reads CASSSTSGGRNEQFF. The CDR3 DNA reads TGTGCCAGCAGCTCGACTAGCGGGGGGAGGAATGAGCAGTTCTTC.

The chain carries TRBV19 and TRBJ2-6, with D possibly being TRBD1 (6 bases). The germline V gene encodes CDR1 LNHDA and CDR2 SQIVND (reference sequence). The CDR3 is made up of 17 amino acids. Trimming shortened V by 4 bases and J by 1 base, and 14 bases separated the two germline ends. The CDR3 DNA sequence: TGTGCCAGTAGTAGGGGGACATCATTTTCTGGGGCCAACGTCCTGACTTTC. As protein: CASSRGTSFSGANVLTF. Complete variable domain (other parts from reference TRBV19 and TRBJ2-6): DGGITQSPKYLFRKEGQNVTLSCEQNLNHDAMYWYRQDPGQGLRLIYYSQIVNDFQKGDIAEGYSVSREKKESFPLTVTSAQKNPTAFYLCASSRGTSFSGANVLTFGAGSRLTVL.

The chain uses TRBV24-1 and TRBJ1-1, with D possibly being TRBD1 (6 bases). V was cut by 4 bases and J by 1 base, with 12 bases left in between. The germline gives CDR1 KGHDR, CDR2 SFDVKD. The CDR3 loop spans 15 amino acids. CDR3 protein: CATSDSGAQNTEAFF. The CDR3 DNA sequence: TGTGCCACCAGTGACTCAGGGGCCCAGAACACTGAAGCTTTCTTT.

This clone occurred once. The same CDR3 is also encoded by other DNA sequences in this sample. This chain uses TRBV12-3 or TRBV12-4 with TRBJ1-1, with D unclear. The germline V and J ends were trimmed by 6 bases and 1 base, with 9 bases remaining between them. This CDR3 has 13 residues. The DNA for the CDR3 is TGTGCCAGCAGCCGTACGCGGAACACTGAAGCTTTCTTT. Translation: CASSRTRNTEAFF.

This chain joins TRBV19 and TRBJ1-2; 9 bases are shared with TRBD1. Germline trimming cut 11 bases from V and 5 bases from J; bases unmatched to any gene: 3. The V gene's germline CDR1 is LNHDA and CDR2 SQIVND (reference sequence). The CDR3 covers 11 residues. The CDR3, as DNA: TGTGCCGTCGGACAGGGGTATGGCTACACCTTC. It specifies CAVGQGYGYTF.

The V call is TRBV9, the J call TRBJ1-1, with a tentative D call TRBD1 (6 bases). This CDR3 region has 13 residues. Per the germline V gene, CDR1 is SGDLS and CDR2 is YYNGEE. V was trimmed by 0 bases and J by 7 bases, leaving 10 bases between them. In nucleotides, the CDR3 is TGTGCCAGCAGCGTAGCCACAGGGCTTGAAGCTTTCTTT. Residues: CASSVATGLEAFF.

This chain links TRBV29-1 with TRBJ2-5, with D possibly matching TRBD2 (6 bases). There are 14 residues in the CDR3. Trimming took off 0 bases at V and 5 bases at J, with 13 bases between the two ends. Germline V lookup: CDR1 SQVTM, CDR2 ANQGSEA. The CDR3 nucleotides read TGCAGCGTTGAAGATCTGGGAGGTTGGGAGACCCAGTACTTC. Its protein product is CSVEDLGGWETQYF.

The chain has TRBV4-1 and TRBJ2-1, with D possibly matching TRBD1 (6 bases). The V gene's germline CDR1 is MGHRA and CDR2 YSYEKL. CDR3 length equals 13 residues. Trimming took 8 bases from V and 10 from J, leaving 18 bases between them. The CDR3 nucleotides read TGCGCCAGCGGTCGACAGGTCCAGGTGGAGCAGTTCTTC. Its protein product is CASGRQVQVEQFF.

CDR3 sequence reads: CASSSGTHEQFF. DNA for the CDR3: TGTGCCAGCAGCTCCGGGACTCATGAGCAGTTCTTC. This chain uses TRBV13 with TRBJ2-1; D possibly corresponds to TRBD2 (6 bases). Germline V lookup: CDR1 PRHDT, CDR2 FYEKMQ (reference sequence). This CDR3 spans 12 amino acids. Trimming took 4 bases from V and 8 from J, leaving 9 bases between them. Variable domain in full (rest from reference TRBV13 and TRBJ2-1): AAGVIQSPRHLIKEKRETATLKCYPIPRHDTVYWYQQGPGQDPQFLISFYEKMQSDKGSIPDRFSAQQFSDYHSELNMSSLELGDSALYFCASSSGTHEQFFGPGTRLTVL.

The chain has TRBV12-3 or TRBV12-4 and TRBJ1-1; no definite D call. V was clipped by 3 bases and J by 1 base, with 6 bases between them. The CDR3 is made up of 13 amino acids. CDR3 sequence (DNA): TGTGCCAGCAGTTTTGCCAGGAACACTGAAGCTTTCTTT. It specifies CASSFARNTEAFF.

The chain employs TRBV15 and TRBJ1-3; D not resolved. Germline lookup yields CDR1 LNHNV and CDR2 YYDKDF (reference sequence). This CDR3 contains 15 residues. Between the trimmed V and J ends, which lost 5 bases and 0 bases, there was a span of 11 bases. For the CDR3, the DNA is TGTGCCACCAGCCTAACAGCCTTCTCTGGAAACACCATATATTTT. Translated: CATSLTAFSGNTIYF.